This T cell receptor beta chain was sequenced for a study of T cells in Graves' hyperthyroidism and ophthalmopathy. About 10 ml fresh peripheral blood yielded the PBMCs. Authors of the study amplified TCR beta CDR3 regions from RNA transcripts. A set of HTBI primers served as the primers for a first-round RT-PCR of the TCR CDR3. TCRdb called the multiplex PCR reads again in MiXCR, with one record for every CDR3 protein. This sample has hundreds of thousands of distinct CDR3 sequences, with 15% to 20% found just once. Remarks on this clonotype: Its target is not known.

Germline CDR1 and CDR2: DFQATT and SNEGSKA (reference sequence). The length of the CDR3 is 19 residues. With V trimmed by 0 bases and J by 9 bases, 19 bases remained unmatched. Study results and caveats: Among thyroid clonotypes expanded above 0.001, most also appeared in blood.

The source material was blood. The chain carries TRBV20-1 and TRBJ2-1, with 11 bases identical to TRBD2. The TCR was taken from a woman aged 40 to 49 with Graves' ophthalmopathy. This chain's CDR3 is CSARDDALAGDPLLREQFF. The CDR3 DNA is TGCAGTGCTAGAGATGATGCACTAGCGGGAGACCCCCTTCTACGTGAGCAGTTCTTC.